Listed below are T cell receptor beta chains from one sample, sequenced in a study of vaccination and CD4 T cells after COVID-19. TCRdb passed the PCR reads through MiXCR, listing each CDR3 protein once. The sample holds roughly 10,000 distinct CDR3 sequences, about 32% seen once. Which antigens these TCRs recognize remains unknown. The specimen sequenced was CD4+ T cells from blood, cultured in vitro. All receptors derive from a human donor in good health. CDR3s include the opening cysteine and the closing phenylalanine or tryptophan. Fields, in order: J gene, clone size, D gene, V gene, CDR3 length, CDR3 protein, CDR3 DNA. A D gene is named only where the DNA matches it firmly. Clone size, where shown, is once, few, many, or a class for clones that have expanded.

>TRBJ2-1|few|TRBD2|TRBV7-9|17
CASSPPASGASYNEQFF
TGTGCCAGCAGCCCACCTGCAAGCGGGGCCTCCTACAATGAGCAGTTCTTC
>TRBJ1-5|.|TRBD1|TRBV4-2|14
CASSQEQGNQPQHF
TGTGCCAGCAGCCAAGAACAGGGGAATCAGCCCCAGCATTTT
>TRBJ1-1|.|TRBD1|TRBV19|13
CASSRDSNTEAFF
TGTGCCAGTAGTAGGGACAGCAATACTGAAGCTTTCTTT
>TRBJ1-1|medium-sized|.|TRBV27|14
CASSFTTGLTEAFF
TGTGCCAGCAGTTTTACCACAGGGTTAACTGAAGCTTTCTTT
>TRBJ2-2|few|.|TRBV20-1|14
CSARVGSSTGELFF
TGCAGTGCTAGAGTAGGGAGCAGCACCGGGGAGCTGTTTTTT
>TRBJ2-3|few|TRBD2|TRBV27|13
CASSFTSGSPQYF
TGTGCCAGCAGTTTTACTAGCGGGAGTCCGCAGTATTTT
>TRBJ2-3|few|TRBD1|TRBV7-2|13
CASSPQGADTQYF
TGTGCCAGCAGCCCACAGGGGGCAGATACGCAGTATTTT
>TRBJ1-2|.|.|TRBV12-3/TRBV12-4|14
CASSFGSLNYGYTF
TGTGCCAGCAGTTTTGGGAGTCTTAACTATGGCTACACCTTC
>TRBJ1-1|few|.|TRBV15|14
CATSRDSWNTEAFF
TGTGCCACCAGCAGAGATAGTTGGAACACTGAAGCTTTCTTT
>TRBJ2-3|.|.|TRBV7-8|12
CAPQEVTDTQYF
TGTGCCCCCCAGGAAGTGACAGATACGCAGTATTTT
>TRBJ2-2|.|.|TRBV28|14
CASSLRSAAGELFF
TGTGCCAGCAGTTTACGCAGTGCAGCCGGGGAGCTGTTTTTT
>TRBJ1-1|.|.|TRBV6-5|14
CASSYRGVNTEAFF
TGTGCCAGCAGTTACAGGGGGGTGAACACTGAAGCTTTCTTT
>TRBJ2-5|.|TRBD1|TRBV28|15
CASSFTRTGGETQYF
TGTGCCAGCAGTTTTACCAGGACAGGCGGCGAGACCCAGTACTTC
>TRBJ2-7|few|TRBD1|TRBV20-1|13
CSASRQGKHEQYF
TGCAGTGCTAGCCGACAGGGGAAACACGAGCAGTACTTC
>TRBJ2-1|.|.|TRBV6-2/TRBV6-3|12
CASRGSYNEQFF
TGTGCCAGCAGAGGGTCTTACAATGAGCAGTTCTTC
>TRBJ2-1|once|TRBD2|TRBV6-2/TRBV6-3|17
CASSFGEGISFYNEQFF
TGTGCCAGCAGTTTCGGGGAGGGGATCTCCTTCTACAATGAGCAGTTCTTC
>TRBJ2-7|.|.|TRBV7-2|12
CASSLRGTEQYF
TGTGCCAGCAGCTTAAGGGGCACCGAGCAGTACTTC
>TRBJ1-2|.|TRBD1|TRBV4-3|11
CASSTGAGYTF
TGCGCCAGCTCTACAGGGGCTGGCTACACCTTC
>TRBJ1-6|few|TRBD1|TRBV6-4|16
CASSPRTGISGSPLHF
TGTGCCAGCAGTCCCCGGACAGGCATTAGCGGATCACCCCTCCACTTT
>TRBJ2-1|once|.|TRBV20-1|17
CSARVGGWRSSYNERFF
TGCAGTGCTAGGGTTGGGGGCTGGAGGAGCTCCTACAATGAGCGGTTCTTC
>TRBJ1-2|.|TRBD1|TRBV5-4|16
CASSRIPDRGNYGYTF
TGTGCCAGCAGCCGAATTCCGGACAGGGGAAACTATGGCTACACCTTC
>TRBJ1-1|.|.|TRBV6-1|13
CASSLDRTSRAFF
TGTGCCAGCAGCCTCGACAGGACTAGCCGGGCTTTCTTT
>TRBJ1-1|few|.|TRBV7-9|14
CASSSPGAATEAFF
TGTGCCAGCAGCTCCCCGGGGGCGGCGACCGAAGCTTTCTTT
>TRBJ1-3|.|.|TRBV20-1|13
CSARFGSGNTIYF
TGCAGTGCTAGATTCGGGTCCGGAAACACCATATATTTT
>TRBJ2-7|few|.|TRBV11-1|14
CASSLKVPAYEQYF
TGTGCCAGCAGCTTAAAGGTGCCAGCCTACGAGCAGTACTTC
>TRBJ2-5|few|TRBD1|TRBV5-4|17
CASSLGATDRFQETQYF
TGTGCCAGCAGCTTGGGGGCGACGGACAGGTTCCAAGAGACCCAGTACTTC
>TRBJ2-7|.|.|TRBV11-2|13
CASSRQPSYEQYF
TGTGCCAGCAGTCGCCAACCGTCCTACGAGCAGTACTTC
>TRBJ1-2|.|.|TRBV6-1|15
CASTDPGGGSYGYTF
TGTGCCAGCACTGACCCGGGAGGGGGGAGCTATGGCTACACCTTC
>TRBJ2-1|.|.|TRBV1|16
CTSSQEGQGIYNEQFF
TGCACCAGCAGCCAAGAAGGGCAGGGGATCTACAATGAGCAGTTCTTC
>TRBJ1-4|few|TRBD1|TRBV2|14
CASSPTGGNEKLFF
TGTGCCAGCAGTCCAACAGGGGGTAATGAAAAACTGTTTTTT
>TRBJ1-2|few|TRBD1|TRBV11-1|14
CASSSIPQGMGYTF
TGTGCCAGCAGCTCCATACCACAGGGGATGGGCTACACCTTC
>TRBJ2-1|.|TRBD2|TRBV20-1|15
CSALGLGLADNEQFF
TGCAGTGCCCTAGGACTGGGACTAGCGGACAATGAGCAGTTCTTC
>TRBJ2-3|once|TRBD2|TRBV28|18
CASSPGLAGQGGTDTQYF
TGTGCCAGCAGCCCAGGACTAGCGGGACAGGGTGGCACAGATACGCAGTATTTT
>TRBJ2-1|once|TRBD1|TRBV7-2|14
CASSVYRGNNEQFF
TGTGCCAGCAGCGTGTACAGGGGGAACAATGAGCAGTTCTTC
>TRBJ1-5|few|TRBD1|TRBV20-1|17
CSAQNSGTGGNNQPQHF
TGCAGTGCCCAAAACTCCGGGACAGGGGGTAATAATCAGCCCCAGCATTTT
>TRBJ2-7|.|TRBD2|TRBV19|18
CASSMVREGLGRTYEQYF
TGTGCCAGTAGTATGGTGCGGGAGGGCCTTGGAAGGACCTACGAGCAGTACTTC
>TRBJ2-5|few|TRBD2|TRBV20-1|13
CSAGTSVQETQYF
TGCAGTGCTGGGACTAGCGTCCAAGAGACCCAGTACTTC
>TRBJ2-3|few|TRBD2|TRBV7-7|16
CASSPGTSGSTDTQYF
TGTGCTAGCAGCCCCGGGACTAGCGGGAGTACAGATACGCAGTATTTT
>TRBJ1-2|.|.|TRBV20-1|13
CSARDTGFGGYTF
TGCAGTGCTAGAGATACAGGGTTCGGGGGCTACACCTTC
>TRBJ1-5|.|.|TRBV20-1|16
CSARDKGGPMDKPQHF
TGCAGTGCTAGAGATAAAGGCGGCCCGATGGATAAGCCCCAGCATTTT
>TRBJ2-1|once|.|TRBV18|13
CASSPPSNNEQFF
TGTGCCAGCTCACCACCAAGCAACAATGAGCAGTTCTTC
>TRBJ1-2|medium-sized|.|TRBV20-1|12
CSAREGPLIYTF
TGCAGTGCTAGAGAAGGCCCACTCATCTACACCTTC
>TRBJ1-5|few|.|TRBV12-3/TRBV12-4|18
CASSWRWGGVTDNQPQHF
TGTGCCAGCAGTTGGCGATGGGGCGGTGTGACAGACAATCAGCCCCAGCATTTT
>TRBJ1-6|few|.|TRBV6-1|16
CASSMRSSSYNSPLHF
TGTGCCAGCAGTATGCGGTCGAGCTCCTATAATTCACCCCTCCACTTT
>TRBJ2-1|few|TRBD1|TRBV6-5|16
CASSWVMDRGLDEQFF
TGTGCCAGCAGTTGGGTGATGGACAGGGGGTTGGATGAGCAGTTCTTC